These T cell receptor beta chains were read from a single sample in a study of OX40 agonist ivuxolimab in advanced cancers. This table comes from immunoSEQ multiplex PCR, and its TCRdb copy is limited to in-frame clones, with some not included. The sample carries around 38,000 clones, roughly 82% recorded once. Sequences were derived from CD4+ or CD8+ T cells sorted from blood, sampled in a trial of the OX40 agonist ivuxolimab. The receptor source for this set is an adult with an advanced solid tumor such as melanoma, head and neck, liver or kidney cancer. The CDR3 runs from the conserved cysteine through the conserved F or W. Fields, in order: J gene, V gene, CDR3 length, clone size, D gene, CDR3 protein, CDR3 DNA. The D gene is left open where the match is weak. The size of a clone is reported for some rows only, either as once, few or many, or as a class for expanded clones.

j_call: TRBJ1-4
v_call: TRBV19
cdr3_length: 15
clone_size: NA
d_call: NA
cdr3_aa: CASSISRNLREKLFF
cdr3_nt: TGTGCCAGTAGTATATCAAGGAATCTAAGGGAAAAACTGTTTTTT

j_call: TRBJ2-3
v_call: TRBV9
cdr3_length: 14
clone_size: NA
d_call: NA
cdr3_aa: CASSVDGSADTQYF
cdr3_nt: TGTGCCAGCAGCGTAGACGGGTCCGCAGATACGCAGTATTTT

j_call: TRBJ2-7
v_call: TRBV11-2
cdr3_length: 14
clone_size: NA
d_call: TRBD2
cdr3_aa: CASSSRLAGYEQYF
cdr3_nt: TGTGCCAGCAGCTCCCGACTAGCGGGCTACGAGCAGTACTTC

j_call: TRBJ1-5
v_call: TRBV11-3
cdr3_length: 18
clone_size: NA
d_call: NA
cdr3_aa: CASSLGAGNYMRNQPQHF
cdr3_nt: TGTGCCAGCAGCTTAGGGGCAGGAAACTATATGCGCAATCAGCCCCAGCATTTT

j_call: TRBJ2-3
v_call: TRBV12-5
cdr3_length: 17
clone_size: few
d_call: TRBD2
cdr3_aa: CASGFGQTSGSVDTQYF
cdr3_nt: TGTGCTAGTGGTTTTGGGCAGACTAGCGGGAGTGTAGATACGCAGTATTTT

j_call: TRBJ1-4
v_call: TRBV5-1
cdr3_length: 13
clone_size: NA
d_call: NA
cdr3_aa: CASSPLGYEKLFF
cdr3_nt: TGCGCCAGCAGCCCCCTAGGGTACGAAAAACTGTTTTTT

j_call: TRBJ1-1
v_call: TRBV5-1
cdr3_length: 14
clone_size: NA
d_call: NA
cdr3_aa: CASRAQWMNTEAFF
cdr3_nt: TGCGCCAGCAGGGCGCAATGGATGAACACTGAAGCTTTCTTT

j_call: TRBJ2-5
v_call: TRBV6-1
cdr3_length: 16
clone_size: NA
d_call: NA
cdr3_aa: CASSDFGGSAQETQYF
cdr3_nt: TGTGCCAGCAGTGATTTTGGCGGTAGCGCCCAAGAGACCCAGTACTTC

j_call: TRBJ2-1
v_call: TRBV9
cdr3_length: 18
clone_size: NA
d_call: TRBD2
cdr3_aa: CASSGPGTSGTSYNEQFF
cdr3_nt: TGTGCCAGCAGCGGACCCGGGACTAGCGGGACCTCCTACAATGAGCAGTTCTTC

j_call: TRBJ2-3
v_call: TRBV7-2
cdr3_length: 13
clone_size: NA
d_call: NA
cdr3_aa: CASSLATVNTQYF
cdr3_nt: TGTGCCAGCAGCTTAGCGACTGTGAATACGCAGTATTTT

j_call: TRBJ2-6
v_call: TRBV30
cdr3_length: 17
clone_size: few
d_call: NA
cdr3_aa: CAWSRGRVRTGANVLTF
cdr3_nt: TGTGCCTGGAGTCGAGGCCGGGTTAGGACTGGGGCCAACGTCCTGACTTTC

j_call: TRBJ2-1
v_call: TRBV5-1
cdr3_length: 14
clone_size: NA
d_call: TRBD1
cdr3_aa: CASSWTGGRNEQFF
cdr3_nt: TGCGCCAGCAGCTGGACAGGGGGCCGCAATGAGCAGTTCTTC

j_call: TRBJ2-7
v_call: TRBV4-3
cdr3_length: 15
clone_size: once
d_call: TRBD1
cdr3_aa: CASSQDPDRGREQYF
cdr3_nt: TGCGCCAGCAGCCAAGATCCGGACAGGGGACGCGAGCAGTACTTC

j_call: TRBJ1-5
v_call: TRBV18
cdr3_length: 13
clone_size: NA
d_call: NA
cdr3_aa: CASSRGEDQPQHF
cdr3_nt: TGTGCCAGCTCACGGGGGGAGGATCAGCCCCAGCATTTT

j_call: TRBJ2-1
v_call: TRBV5-6
cdr3_length: 13
clone_size: NA
d_call: NA
cdr3_aa: CASSRRGGLEQFF
cdr3_nt: TGTGCCAGCAGCCGTCGGGGCGGGCTTGAGCAGTTCTTC

j_call: TRBJ1-1
v_call: TRBV5-8
cdr3_length: 12
clone_size: NA
d_call: NA
cdr3_aa: CASSPRNTEAFF
cdr3_nt: TGTGCCAGCAGCCCCCGGAACACTGAAGCTTTCTTT

j_call: TRBJ2-1
v_call: TRBV7-2
cdr3_length: 18
clone_size: NA
d_call: TRBD2
cdr3_aa: CASSIGGLAGVLHNEQFF
cdr3_nt: TGTGCCAGCAGTATAGGGGGACTAGCGGGAGTTCTGCACAATGAGCAGTTCTTC

j_call: TRBJ2-5
v_call: TRBV12-5
cdr3_length: 13
clone_size: NA
d_call: NA
cdr3_aa: CASGYLEGETQYF
cdr3_nt: TGTGCTAGTGGCTACCTGGAGGGAGAGACCCAGTACTTC

j_call: TRBJ1-2
v_call: TRBV18
cdr3_length: 16
clone_size: NA
d_call: TRBD1
cdr3_aa: CASSPPVAGTGGGYTF
cdr3_nt: TGTGCCAGCTCACCCCCCGTGGCAGGGACAGGGGGTGGCTACACCTTC

j_call: TRBJ1-2
v_call: TRBV6-6
cdr3_length: 13
clone_size: NA
d_call: NA
cdr3_aa: CASSYSGTNGYTF
cdr3_nt: TGTGCCAGCAGTTACTCGGGGACAAATGGCTACACCTTC

j_call: TRBJ2-7
v_call: TRBV6-1
cdr3_length: 12
clone_size: NA
d_call: TRBD2
cdr3_aa: CASLKREYEQYF
cdr3_nt: TGTGCCAGCTTAAAGCGGGAGTACGAGCAGTACTTC

j_call: TRBJ2-2
v_call: TRBV2
cdr3_length: 14
clone_size: NA
d_call: NA
cdr3_aa: CASRGWLDTGELFF
cdr3_nt: TGTGCCAGCAGAGGGTGGTTGGACACCGGGGAGCTGTTTTTT

j_call: TRBJ2-5
v_call: TRBV4-2
cdr3_length: 15
clone_size: NA
d_call: NA
cdr3_aa: CASSQEVNREETQYF
cdr3_nt: TGTGCCAGCAGCCAAGAAGTGAATCGGGAGGAGACCCAGTACTTC

j_call: TRBJ1-5
v_call: TRBV27
cdr3_length: 15
clone_size: NA
d_call: NA
cdr3_aa: CASSLFRTGSQPQHF
cdr3_nt: TGTGCCAGCAGTTTATTCCGTACAGGGAGTCAGCCCCAGCATTTT

j_call: TRBJ1-5
v_call: TRBV19
cdr3_length: 15
clone_size: NA
d_call: TRBD1
cdr3_aa: CASSIEGQGDQPQHF
cdr3_nt: TGTGCCAGTAGTATTGAGGGACAGGGGGACCAGCCCCAGCATTTT

j_call: TRBJ2-1
v_call: TRBV5-4
cdr3_length: 11
clone_size: NA
d_call: NA
cdr3_aa: CASSFYSEQFF
cdr3_nt: TGTGCCAGCAGCTTTTATAGTGAGCAGTTCTTC

j_call: TRBJ2-7
v_call: TRBV29-1
cdr3_length: 15
clone_size: NA
d_call: NA
cdr3_aa: CSVEYPGRGSYEQYF
cdr3_nt: TGCAGCGTTGAATATCCAGGGCGGGGCTCCTACGAGCAGTACTTC

j_call: TRBJ2-7
v_call: TRBV7-2
cdr3_length: 15
clone_size: NA
d_call: NA
cdr3_aa: CASSLGLAYPYEQYF
cdr3_nt: TGTGCCAGCAGCTTAGGGCTAGCGTATCCCTACGAGCAGTACTTC

j_call: TRBJ1-3
v_call: TRBV19
cdr3_length: 14
clone_size: NA
d_call: NA
cdr3_aa: CASNALGSGNTIYF
cdr3_nt: TGTGCCAGTAACGCTTTAGGCTCTGGAAACACCATATATTTT